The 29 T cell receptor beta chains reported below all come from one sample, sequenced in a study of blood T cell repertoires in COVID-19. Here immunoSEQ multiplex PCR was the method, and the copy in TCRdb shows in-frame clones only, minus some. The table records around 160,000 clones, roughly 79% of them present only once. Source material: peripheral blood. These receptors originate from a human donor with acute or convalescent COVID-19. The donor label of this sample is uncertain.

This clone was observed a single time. The CDR3: CASTYSGNTGELFF. CDR3 nucleotide sequence: TGTGCCAGCACGTATAGCGGAAACACCGGGGAGCTGTTTTTT. V gene TRBV9 combines with J gene TRBJ2-2; TRBD2 might be the D (6 bases). Trimming shortened V by 6 bases and J by 2 bases, and 11 bases separated the two germline ends. Per germline, CDR1 SGDLS and CDR2 YYNGEE. The CDR3 loop spans 14 amino acids.

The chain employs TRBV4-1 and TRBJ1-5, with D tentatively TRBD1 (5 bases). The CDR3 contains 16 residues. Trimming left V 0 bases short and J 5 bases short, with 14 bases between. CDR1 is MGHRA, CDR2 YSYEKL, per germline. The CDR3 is CASSQEGAVRHQPQHF. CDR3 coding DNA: TGCGCCAGCAGCCAAGAAGGGGCGGTTCGTCATCAGCCCCAGCATTTT.

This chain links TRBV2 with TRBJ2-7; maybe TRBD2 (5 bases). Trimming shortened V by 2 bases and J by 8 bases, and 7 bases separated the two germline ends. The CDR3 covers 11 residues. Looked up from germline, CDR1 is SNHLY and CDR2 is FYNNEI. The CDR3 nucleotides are TGTGCCAGCAGTGAATCGGGGAAGCAGTACTTC. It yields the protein CASSESGKQYF.

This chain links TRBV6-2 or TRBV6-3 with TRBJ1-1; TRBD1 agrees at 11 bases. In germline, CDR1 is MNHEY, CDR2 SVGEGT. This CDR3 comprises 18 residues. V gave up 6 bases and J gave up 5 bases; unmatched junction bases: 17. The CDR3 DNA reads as TGTGCCAGCAGATACCAGAAGGGACAGGGGGATATCGGAACTGAAGCTTTCTTT. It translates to CASRYQKGQGDIGTEAFF.

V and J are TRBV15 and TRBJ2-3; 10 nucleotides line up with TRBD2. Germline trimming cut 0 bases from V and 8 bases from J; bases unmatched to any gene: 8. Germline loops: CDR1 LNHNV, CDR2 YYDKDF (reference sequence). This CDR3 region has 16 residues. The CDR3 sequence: CATSRDLAGAEGTQYF. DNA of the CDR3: TGTGCCACCAGCAGAGATCTAGCGGGGGCTGAGGGTACGCAGTATTTT.

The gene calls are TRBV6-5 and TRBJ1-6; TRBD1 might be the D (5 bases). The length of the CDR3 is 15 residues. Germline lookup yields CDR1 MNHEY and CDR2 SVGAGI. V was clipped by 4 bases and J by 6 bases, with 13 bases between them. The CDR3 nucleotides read TGTGCCAGCAGTTTTTCGGGGGGTCCTAATTCACCCCTCCACTTT. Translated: CASSFSGGPNSPLHF.

The CDR3 DNA follows: TGTGCCAGCAGTGGGGCAGGGGGCGTGGATGGCTACACCTTC. Its translation: CASSGAGGVDGYTF. The V gene is TRBV27, the J gene TRBJ1-2; TRBD1 matches 8 bases. CDR1 and CDR2 (germline): MNHEY, SMNVEV (reference sequence). The CDR3 runs 14 residues. Germline trimming cut 5 bases from V and 6 bases from J; bases unmatched to any gene: 8.

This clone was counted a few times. The DNA of the CDR3 is TGTGCCAGCAGCTTAACGACACACATGAACACTGAAGCTTTCTTT. Protein product: CASSLTTHMNTEAFF. This rearrangement joins TRBV7-3 to TRBJ1-1; D is unclear. The CDR3 sequence is 15 residues long. V was pared by 0 bases and J by 0 bases, with 8 bases between. CDR1 SGHTA and CDR2 FQGTGA come from the germline V gene.

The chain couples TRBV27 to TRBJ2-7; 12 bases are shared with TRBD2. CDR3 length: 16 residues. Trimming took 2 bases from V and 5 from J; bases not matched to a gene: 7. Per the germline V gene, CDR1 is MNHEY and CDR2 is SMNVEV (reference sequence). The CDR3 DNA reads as TGTGCCAGCAGTTTAAATCGACTAGCGGGGGTTGACGAGCAGTACTTC. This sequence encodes CASSLNRLAGVDEQYF.

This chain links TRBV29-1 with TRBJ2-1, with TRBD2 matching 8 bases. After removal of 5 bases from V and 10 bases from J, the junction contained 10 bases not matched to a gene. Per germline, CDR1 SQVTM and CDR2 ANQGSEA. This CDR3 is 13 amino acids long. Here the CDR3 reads CSVRRGGNGEQFF. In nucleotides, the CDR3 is TGCAGCGTTAGACGGGGGGGCAATGGAGAGCAGTTCTTC.

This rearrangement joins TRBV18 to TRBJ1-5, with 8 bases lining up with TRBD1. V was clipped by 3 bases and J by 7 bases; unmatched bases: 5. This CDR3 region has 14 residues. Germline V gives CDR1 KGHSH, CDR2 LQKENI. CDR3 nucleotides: TGTGCCAGCTCACCCGGACAGGGCTCCCAGCCCCAGCATTTT. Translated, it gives CASSPGQGSQPQHF.

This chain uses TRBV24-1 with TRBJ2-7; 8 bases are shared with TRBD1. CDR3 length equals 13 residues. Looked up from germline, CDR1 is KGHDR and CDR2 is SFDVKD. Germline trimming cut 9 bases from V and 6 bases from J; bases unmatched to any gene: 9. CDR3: CATGSGQGIEQYV. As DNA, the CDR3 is TGTGCCACCGGCTCCGGACAGGGTATCGAGCAGTACGTC.

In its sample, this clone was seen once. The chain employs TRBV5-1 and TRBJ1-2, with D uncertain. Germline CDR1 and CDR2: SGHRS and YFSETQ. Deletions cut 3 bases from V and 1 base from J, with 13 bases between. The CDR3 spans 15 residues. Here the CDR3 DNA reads TGCGCCAGCAGCTGGCTGGCGGGGAATAACTATGGCTACACCTTC. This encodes CASSWLAGNNYGYTF. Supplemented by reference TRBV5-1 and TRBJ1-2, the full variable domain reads KAGVTQTPRYLIKTRGQQVTLSCSPISGHRSVSWYQQTPGQGLQFLFEYFSETQRNKGNFPGRFSGRQFSNSRSEMNVSTLELGDSALYLCASSWLAGNNYGYTFGSGTRLTVV.

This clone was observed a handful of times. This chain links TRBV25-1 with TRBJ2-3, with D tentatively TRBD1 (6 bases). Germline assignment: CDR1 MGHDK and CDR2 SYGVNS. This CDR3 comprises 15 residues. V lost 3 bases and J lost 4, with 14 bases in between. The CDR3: CASSDGHRVADTQYF. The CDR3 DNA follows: TGTGCCAGCAGTGATGGTCACAGGGTAGCAGATACGCAGTATTTT.

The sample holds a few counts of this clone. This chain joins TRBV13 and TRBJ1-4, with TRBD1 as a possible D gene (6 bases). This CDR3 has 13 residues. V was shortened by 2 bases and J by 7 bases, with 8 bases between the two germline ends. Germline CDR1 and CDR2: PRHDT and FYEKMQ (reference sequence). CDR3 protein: CASSLSRGEKLFF. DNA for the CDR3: TGTGCCAGCAGCTTATCCAGGGGTGAAAAACTGTTTTTT.

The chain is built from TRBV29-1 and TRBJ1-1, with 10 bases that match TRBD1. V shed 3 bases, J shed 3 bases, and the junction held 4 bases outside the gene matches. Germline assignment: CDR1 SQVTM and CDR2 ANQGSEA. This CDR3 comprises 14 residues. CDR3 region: CSVEMGTGDTEAFF. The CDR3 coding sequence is TGCAGCGTTGAGATGGGGACAGGGGACACTGAAGCTTTCTTT.

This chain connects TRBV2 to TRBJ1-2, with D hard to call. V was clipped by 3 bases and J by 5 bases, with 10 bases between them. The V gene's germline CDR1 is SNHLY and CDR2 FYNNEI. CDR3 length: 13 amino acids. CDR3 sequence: CASSELSVYGYTF. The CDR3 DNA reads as TGTGCCAGCAGTGAGTTGTCTGTTTATGGCTACACCTTC.

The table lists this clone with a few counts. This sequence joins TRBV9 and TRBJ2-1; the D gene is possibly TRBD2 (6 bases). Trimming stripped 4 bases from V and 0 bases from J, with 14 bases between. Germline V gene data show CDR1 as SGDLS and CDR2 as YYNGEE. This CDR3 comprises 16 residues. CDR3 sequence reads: CASSQEGTASYNEQFF. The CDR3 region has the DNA TGTGCCAGCAGCCAGGAGGGAACAGCCTCCTACAATGAGCAGTTCTTC.

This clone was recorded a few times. The CDR3 reads CASSLEVSGANVLTF. The CDR3 nucleotides are TGTGCCAGCAGCTTGGAGGTTAGCGGGGCCAACGTCCTGACTTTC. The genes are TRBV7-6 and TRBJ2-6, with a weak D call TRBD2 (5 bases). Deletions cut 3 bases from V and 4 bases from J, with 10 bases between. The germline V gene encodes CDR1 SGHVS and CDR2 FNYEAQ. The CDR3 has 15 residues.

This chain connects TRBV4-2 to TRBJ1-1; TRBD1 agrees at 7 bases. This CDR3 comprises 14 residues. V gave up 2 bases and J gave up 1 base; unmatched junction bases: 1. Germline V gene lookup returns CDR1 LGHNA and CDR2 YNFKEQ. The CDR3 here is CASSQRQGNTEAFF. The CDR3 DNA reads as TGTGCCAGCAGCCAAAGACAGGGGAACACTGAAGCTTTCTTT.

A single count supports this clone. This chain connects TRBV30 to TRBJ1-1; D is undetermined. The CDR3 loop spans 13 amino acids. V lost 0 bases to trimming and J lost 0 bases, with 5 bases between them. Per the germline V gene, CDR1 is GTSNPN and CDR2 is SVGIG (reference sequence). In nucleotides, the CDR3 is TGTGCCTGGAGTGTATCGGTGAACACTGAAGCTTTCTTT. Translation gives CAWSVSVNTEAFF.

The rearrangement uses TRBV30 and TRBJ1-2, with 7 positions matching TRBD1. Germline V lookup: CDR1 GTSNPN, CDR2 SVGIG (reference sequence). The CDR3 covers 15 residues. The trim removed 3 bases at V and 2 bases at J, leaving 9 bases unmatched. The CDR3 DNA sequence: TGTGCCTGGAGCCCCGGCGGGACAGCCAACTATGGCTACACCTTC. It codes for CAWSPGGTANYGYTF.

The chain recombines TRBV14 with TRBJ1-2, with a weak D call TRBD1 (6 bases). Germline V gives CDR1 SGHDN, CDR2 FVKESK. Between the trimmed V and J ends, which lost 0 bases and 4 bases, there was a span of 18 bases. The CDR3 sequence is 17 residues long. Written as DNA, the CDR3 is TGTGCCAGCAGCCAAGACCCCGGGGGGGGCGCGATCTATGGCTACACCTTC. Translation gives CASSQDPGGGAIYGYTF.

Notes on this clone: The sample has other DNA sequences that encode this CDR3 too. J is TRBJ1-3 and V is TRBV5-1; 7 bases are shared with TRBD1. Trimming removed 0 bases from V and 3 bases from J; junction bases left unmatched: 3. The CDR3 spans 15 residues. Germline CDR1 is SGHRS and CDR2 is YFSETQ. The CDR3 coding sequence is TGCGCCAGCAGCTTGGACAGGGGACTTGGAAACACCATATATTTT. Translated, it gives CASSLDRGLGNTIYF.

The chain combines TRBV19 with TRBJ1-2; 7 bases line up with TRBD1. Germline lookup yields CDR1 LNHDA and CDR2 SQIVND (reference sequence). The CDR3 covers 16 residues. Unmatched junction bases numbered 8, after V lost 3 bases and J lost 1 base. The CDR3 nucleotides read TGTGCCAGTAGTATCGGGACAGCAAAGAGTAACTATGGCTACACCTTC. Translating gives CASSIGTAKSNYGYTF.

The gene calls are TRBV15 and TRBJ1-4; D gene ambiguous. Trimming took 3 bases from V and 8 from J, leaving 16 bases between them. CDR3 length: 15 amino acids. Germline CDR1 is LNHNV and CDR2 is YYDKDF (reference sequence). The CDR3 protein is CATSREDPGLEKLFF. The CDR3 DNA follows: TGTGCCACCAGCAGGGAGGACCCAGGCTTAGAAAAACTGTTTTTT.

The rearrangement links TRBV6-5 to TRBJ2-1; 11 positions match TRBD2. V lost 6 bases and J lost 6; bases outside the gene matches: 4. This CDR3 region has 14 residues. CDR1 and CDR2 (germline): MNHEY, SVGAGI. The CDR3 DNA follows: TGTGCCAGCAGCCTAGCGGGGGGTTCCAATGAGCAGTTCTTC. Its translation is CASSLAGGSNEQFF.

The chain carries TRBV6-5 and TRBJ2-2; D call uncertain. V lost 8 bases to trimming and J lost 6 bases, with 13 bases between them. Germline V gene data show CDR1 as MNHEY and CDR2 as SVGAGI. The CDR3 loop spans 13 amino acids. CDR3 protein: CASVSLQSGELFF. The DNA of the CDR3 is TGTGCCAGCGTTTCGTTGCAGTCCGGGGAGCTGTTTTTT.

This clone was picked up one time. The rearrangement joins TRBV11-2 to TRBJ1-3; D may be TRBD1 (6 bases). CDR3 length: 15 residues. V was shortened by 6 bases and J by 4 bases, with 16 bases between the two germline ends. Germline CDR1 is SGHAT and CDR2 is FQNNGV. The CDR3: CASSSQQGLGNTIYF. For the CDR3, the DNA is TGTGCCAGCAGTAGTCAACAGGGTTTAGGAAACACCATATATTTT. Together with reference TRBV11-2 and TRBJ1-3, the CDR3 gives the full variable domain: EAGVAQSPRYKIIEKRQSVAFWCNPISGHATLYWYQQILGQGPKLLIQFQNNGVVDDSQLPKDRFSAERLKGVDSTLKIQPAKLEDSAVYLCASSSQQGLGNTIYFGEGSWLTVV.